The next 7 T cell receptor beta chains were all read from a single sample in a study of vaccination and CD4 T cells after COVID-19. The assay that was used to sequence DNA from cultured CD4+ T cells was the Oncomine TCR Beta short-read assay. TCRdb passed the PCR reads through MiXCR, listing each CDR3 protein once. Among about 15,000 distinct CDR3 sequences listed, about 34% were seen once. No cognate antigen is known for these TCRs. This sample's treatment: approximately 9-day PBMC culture with coronavirus spike peptide pools or control peptides (ViraFEST assay). Sequenced sample: cultured CD4+ T cells from blood. The receptors shown here come from a human donor with COVID-19.

This clonotype occurred a few times. The chain recombines TRBV9 with TRBJ1-1; unclear D gene. V shed 0 bases and J shed 7 bases, with 13 bases lying between them. The CDR3 consists of 14 residues. Germline V gene lookup returns CDR1 SGDLS and CDR2 YYNGEE. CDR3 sequence (DNA): TGTGCCAGCAGCGTAGAAATGGGAGGTGGTGAAGCTTTCTTT. Translated: CASSVEMGGGEAFF.

In its sample, this clonotype was seen a few times. The chain is built from TRBV7-2 and TRBJ2-3; 8 positions match TRBD2. In germline, CDR1 is SGHTA, CDR2 FQGNSA. The V segment lost 7 bases and the J segment 5 bases; nucleotides outside the gene matches: 5. The CDR3 sequence is 13 residues long. Written as DNA, the CDR3 is TGTGCCAGCACCCTCCGGGAGGGAGATACGCAGTATTTT. Protein sequence: CASTLREGDTQYF.

This clonotype was found a few times. This sequence joins TRBV5-6 and TRBJ1-2; TRBD1 is a possible D gene (5 bases). Trimming took 2 bases from V and 8 from J, leaving 10 bases between them. Germline lookup yields CDR1 SGHDT and CDR2 YYEEEE. The CDR3 is made up of 12 amino acids. As DNA, the CDR3 is TGTGCCAGCAGCTTTTCGAGGGACGGCTACACCTTC. It translates to CASSFSRDGYTF.

J is TRBJ2-1 and V is TRBV28, with a tentative D call TRBD2 (6 bases). The CDR3 totals 12 residues. Germline assignment: CDR1 MDHEN and CDR2 SYDVKM. Trimming took 4 bases from V and 12 from J, leaving 13 bases between them. The CDR3 bases are TGTGCCAGCAGTTCGACTAGTCAAGGGCAGTTCTTC. This sequence encodes CASSSTSQGQFF.

This clonotype has more than one count but fewer than ten. The rearrangement uses TRBV7-9 and TRBJ1-5, with D tentatively TRBD1 (5 bases). The germline V gene has CDR1 SEHNR and CDR2 FQNEAQ (reference sequence). This CDR3 contains 14 residues. Trimming shortened V by 4 bases and J by 3 bases, and 10 bases separated the two germline ends. CDR3 sequence (DNA): TGTGCCAGCAGCTACGACAGTTCCAATCAGCCCCAGCATTTT. This translates into CASSYDSSNQPQHF.

The gene calls are TRBV14 and TRBJ2-5; 15 bases fit TRBD2. This CDR3 has 18 residues. Germline V gene lookup returns CDR1 SGHDN and CDR2 FVKESK. The ends lost 7 bases at V and 2 bases at J; junction bases unmatched: 11. This CDR3 reads CASTYDGLAGGLQETQYF. The CDR3 DNA sequence: TGTGCCAGCACCTATGATGGACTAGCGGGGGGGCTTCAAGAGACCCAGTACTTC.

The sample holds a few counts of this clonotype. V gene TRBV28 combines with J gene TRBJ1-6; possibly TRBD1 for D (6 bases). CDR3 size: 14 residues. Per germline, CDR1 MDHEN and CDR2 SYDVKM. Trimming stripped 8 bases from V and 8 bases from J, with 16 bases between. The CDR3 sequence is CASLSTGLHSPLHF. The CDR3 nucleotides read TGTGCCAGCCTTTCAACAGGGTTGCATTCACCCCTCCACTTT.